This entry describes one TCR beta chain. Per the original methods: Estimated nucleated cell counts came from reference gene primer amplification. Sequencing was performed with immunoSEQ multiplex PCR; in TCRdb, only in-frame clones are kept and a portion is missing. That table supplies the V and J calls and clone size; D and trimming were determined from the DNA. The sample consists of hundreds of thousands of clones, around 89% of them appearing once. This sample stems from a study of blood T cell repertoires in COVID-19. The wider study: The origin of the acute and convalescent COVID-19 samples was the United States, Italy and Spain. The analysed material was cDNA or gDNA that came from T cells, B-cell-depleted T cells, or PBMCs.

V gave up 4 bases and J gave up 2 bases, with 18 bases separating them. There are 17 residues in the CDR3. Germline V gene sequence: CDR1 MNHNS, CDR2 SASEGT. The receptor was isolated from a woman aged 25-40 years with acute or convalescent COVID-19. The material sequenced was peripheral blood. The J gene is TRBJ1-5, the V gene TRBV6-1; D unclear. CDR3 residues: CASSVGHTGLGNQPQHF. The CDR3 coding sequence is TGTGCCAGCAGTGTGGGCCATACTGGGTTGGGCAATCAGCCCCAGCATTTT.